The present T cell receptor (beta chain) was sequenced within a study of monozygotic twins with inflammatory bowel disease. Following a re-call of the 5' RACE reads, TCRdb has one entry per CDR3 protein and lacks DNA. The sample's table shows approximately 210,000 distinct CDR3 sequences. Germline V gives CDR1 SGHTA, CDR2 FQGNSA. The CDR3 contains 15 residues. Study findings and constraints: Reduced clonotype sharing with other individuals was observed in IBD patients relative to healthy twins, especially with disease activity. There were differing immunosuppressive treatments, which may have added variability to patient repertoires.

A word on this clonotype: Antigen: not known.

The sequenced sample consisted of blood. This TCR derives from a human donor with ulcerative colitis or Crohn's disease, or a healthy co-twin of an affected twin (not recorded which). J is TRBJ2-1 and V is TRBV7-2; TCRdb lists TRBD1, though no DNA is available to test this call. The CDR3 region is CATYHPGQLNNEQFF.